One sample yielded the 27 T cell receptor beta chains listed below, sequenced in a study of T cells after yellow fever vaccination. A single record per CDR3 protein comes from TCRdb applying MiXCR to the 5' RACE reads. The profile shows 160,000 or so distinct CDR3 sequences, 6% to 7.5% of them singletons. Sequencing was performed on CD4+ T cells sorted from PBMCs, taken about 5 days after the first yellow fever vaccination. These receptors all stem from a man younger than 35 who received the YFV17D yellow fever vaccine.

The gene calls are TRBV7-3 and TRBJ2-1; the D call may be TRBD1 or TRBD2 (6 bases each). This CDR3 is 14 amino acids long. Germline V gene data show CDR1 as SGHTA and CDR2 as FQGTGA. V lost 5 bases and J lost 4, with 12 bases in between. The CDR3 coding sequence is TGTGCCAGCAGCGGGAGGCAGGGGTACAATGAGCAGTTCTTC. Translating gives CASSGRQGYNEQFF.

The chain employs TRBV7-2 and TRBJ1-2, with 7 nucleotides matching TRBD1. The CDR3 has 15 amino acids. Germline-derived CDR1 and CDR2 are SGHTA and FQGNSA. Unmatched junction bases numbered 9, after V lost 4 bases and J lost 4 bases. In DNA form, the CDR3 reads TGTGCCAGCAGCTACCGAGAGACAGGGTCCTATGGCTACACCTTC. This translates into CASSYRETGSYGYTF.

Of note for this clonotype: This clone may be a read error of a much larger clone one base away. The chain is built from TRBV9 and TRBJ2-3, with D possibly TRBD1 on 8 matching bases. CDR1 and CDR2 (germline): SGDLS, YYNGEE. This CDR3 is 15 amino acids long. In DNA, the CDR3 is TGTGACAGCAGCGCCCAGACAGGGGAGGGAGATACGCAGTATTTT. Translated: CDSSAQTGEGDTQYF.

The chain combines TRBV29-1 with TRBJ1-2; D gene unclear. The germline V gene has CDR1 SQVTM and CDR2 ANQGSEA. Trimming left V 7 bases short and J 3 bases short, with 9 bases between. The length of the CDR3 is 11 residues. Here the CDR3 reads CSAFSDYGYTF. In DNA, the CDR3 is TGCAGCGCCTTTTCAGACTATGGCTACACCTTC.

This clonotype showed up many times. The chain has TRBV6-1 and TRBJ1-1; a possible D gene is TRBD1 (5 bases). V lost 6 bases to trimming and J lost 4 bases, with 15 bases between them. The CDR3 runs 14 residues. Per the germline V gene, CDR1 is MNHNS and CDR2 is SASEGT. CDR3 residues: CASSTEVGGTEAFF. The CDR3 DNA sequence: TGTGCCAGCAGCACCGAAGTGGGGGGCACTGAAGCTTTCTTT.

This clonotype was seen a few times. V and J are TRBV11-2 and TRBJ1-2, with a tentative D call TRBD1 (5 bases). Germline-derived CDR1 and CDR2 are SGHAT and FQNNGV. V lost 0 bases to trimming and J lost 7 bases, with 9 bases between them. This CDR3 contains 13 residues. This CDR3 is CASSLDLTAGYTF. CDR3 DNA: TGTGCCAGCAGCTTAGATCTGACAGCTGGCTACACCTTC.

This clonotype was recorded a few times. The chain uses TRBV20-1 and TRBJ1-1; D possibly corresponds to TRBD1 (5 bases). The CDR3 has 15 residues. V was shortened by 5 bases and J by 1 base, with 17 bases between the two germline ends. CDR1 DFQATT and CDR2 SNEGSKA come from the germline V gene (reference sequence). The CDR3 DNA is TGCAGTGCTGAATCGCCACAGGAGCGGAACACTGAAGCTTTCTTT. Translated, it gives CSAESPQERNTEAFF.

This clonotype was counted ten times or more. The CDR3 region has the DNA TGTGCCAGCAGCAAAGGCGGAGAAAAACTGTTTTTT. Translating it yields CASSKGGEKLFF. This rearrangement joins TRBV21-1 to TRBJ1-4. TRBV21-1 corresponds to a pseudogene. CDR3 length: 12 amino acids.

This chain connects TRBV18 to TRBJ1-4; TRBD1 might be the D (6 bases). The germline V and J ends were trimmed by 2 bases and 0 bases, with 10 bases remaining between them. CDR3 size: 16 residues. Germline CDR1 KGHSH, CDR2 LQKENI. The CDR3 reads CASSPRGVSTNEKLFF. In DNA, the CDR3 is TGTGCCAGCTCACCAAGGGGGGTGTCAACTAATGAAAAACTGTTTTTT.

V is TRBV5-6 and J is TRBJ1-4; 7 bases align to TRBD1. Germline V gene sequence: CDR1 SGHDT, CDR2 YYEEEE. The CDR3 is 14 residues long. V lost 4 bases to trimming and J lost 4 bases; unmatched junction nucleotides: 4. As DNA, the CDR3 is TGTGCCAGCAGCAAGGGACAGATTAATGAAAAACTGTTTTTT. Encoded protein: CASSKGQINEKLFF.

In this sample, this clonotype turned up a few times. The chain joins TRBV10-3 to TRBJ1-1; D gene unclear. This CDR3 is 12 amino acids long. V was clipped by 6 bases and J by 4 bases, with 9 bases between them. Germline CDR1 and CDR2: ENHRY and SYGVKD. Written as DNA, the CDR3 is TGTGCCATCAGGGAGGGAACCACTGAAGCTTTCTTT. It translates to CAIREGTTEAFF.

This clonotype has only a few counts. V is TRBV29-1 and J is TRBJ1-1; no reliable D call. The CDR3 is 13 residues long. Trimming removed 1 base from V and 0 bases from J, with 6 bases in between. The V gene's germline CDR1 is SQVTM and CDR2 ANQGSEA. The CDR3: CSVEGGLNTEAFF. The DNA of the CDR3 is TGCAGCGTTGAAGGAGGTTTGAACACTGAAGCTTTCTTT. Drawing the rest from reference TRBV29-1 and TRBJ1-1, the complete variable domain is SAVISQKPSRDICQRGTSLTIQCQVDSQVTMMFWYRQQPGQSLTLIATANQGSEATYESGFVIDKFPISRPNLTFSTLTVSNMSPEDSSIYLCSVEGGLNTEAFFGQGTRLTVV.

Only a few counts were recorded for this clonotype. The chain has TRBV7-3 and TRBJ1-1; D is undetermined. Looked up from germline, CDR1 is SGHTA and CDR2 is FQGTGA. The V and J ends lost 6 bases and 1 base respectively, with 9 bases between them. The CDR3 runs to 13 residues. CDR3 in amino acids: CASRQPPNTEAFF. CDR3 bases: TGTGCCAGCAGGCAGCCGCCGAACACTGAAGCTTTCTTT.

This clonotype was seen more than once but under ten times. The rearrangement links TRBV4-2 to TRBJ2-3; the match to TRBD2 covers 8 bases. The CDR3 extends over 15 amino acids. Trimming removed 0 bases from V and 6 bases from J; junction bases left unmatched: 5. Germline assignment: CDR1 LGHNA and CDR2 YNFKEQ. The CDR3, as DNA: TGTGCCAGCAGCCAAGATAGAGCGGGGGAGGATACGCAGTATTTT. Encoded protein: CASSQDRAGEDTQYF.

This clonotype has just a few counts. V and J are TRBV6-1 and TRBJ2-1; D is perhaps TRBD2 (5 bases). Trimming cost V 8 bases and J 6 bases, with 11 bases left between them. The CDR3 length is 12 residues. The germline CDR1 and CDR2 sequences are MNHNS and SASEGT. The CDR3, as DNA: TGTGCCAGCGAGGGTGTGCTCAATGAGCAGTTCTTC. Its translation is CASEGVLNEQFF.

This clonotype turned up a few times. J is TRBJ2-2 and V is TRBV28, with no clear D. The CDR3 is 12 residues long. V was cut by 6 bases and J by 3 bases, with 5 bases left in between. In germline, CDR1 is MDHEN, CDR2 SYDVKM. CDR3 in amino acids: CASRKYTGELFF. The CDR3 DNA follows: TGTGCCAGCAGAAAGTACACCGGGGAGCTGTTTTTT.

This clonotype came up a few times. This CDR3 is CASSRQANTEAFF. Here the CDR3 DNA reads TGTGCCAGCTCACGCCAGGCGAACACTGAAGCTTTCTTT. The rearrangement uses TRBV18 and TRBJ1-1; D unclear. This CDR3 spans 13 amino acids. Germline V CDR1 and CDR2: KGHSH, LQKENI. Trimming cost V 4 bases and J 1 base, with 7 bases left between them.

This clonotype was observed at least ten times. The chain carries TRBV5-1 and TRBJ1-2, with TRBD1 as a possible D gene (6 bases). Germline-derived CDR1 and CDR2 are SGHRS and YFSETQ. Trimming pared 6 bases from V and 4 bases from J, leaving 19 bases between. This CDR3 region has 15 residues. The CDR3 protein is CASTPSDSRLYGYTF. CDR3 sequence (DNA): TGCGCCAGCACCCCTTCGGACAGCCGCCTCTATGGCTACACCTTC. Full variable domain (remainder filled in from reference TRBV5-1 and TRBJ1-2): KAGVTQTPRYLIKTRGQQVTLSCSPISGHRSVSWYQQTPGQGLQFLFEYFSETQRNKGNFPGRFSGRQFSNSRSEMNVSTLELGDSALYLCASTPSDSRLYGYTFGSGTRLTVV.

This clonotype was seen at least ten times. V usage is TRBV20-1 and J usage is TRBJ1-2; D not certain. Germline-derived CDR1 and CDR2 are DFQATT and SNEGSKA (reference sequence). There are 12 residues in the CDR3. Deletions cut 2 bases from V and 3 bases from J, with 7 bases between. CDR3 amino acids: CSARSGYYGYTF. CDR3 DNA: TGCAGTGCTAGATCTGGGTACTATGGCTACACCTTC.

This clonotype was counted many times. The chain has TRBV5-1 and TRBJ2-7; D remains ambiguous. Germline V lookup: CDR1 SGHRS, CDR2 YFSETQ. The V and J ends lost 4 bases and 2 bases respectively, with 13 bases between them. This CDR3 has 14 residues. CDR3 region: CASSPLPGTYEQYF. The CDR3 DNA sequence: TGCGCCAGCAGCCCTCTTCCGGGTACCTACGAGCAGTACTTC.

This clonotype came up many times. The CDR3 DNA sequence: TGCAGTGCAGGGGGCACAGATACGCAGTATTTT. This sequence encodes CSAGGTDTQYF. The V and J genes are TRBV20-1 and TRBJ2-3, with D perhaps TRBD1 (5 bases). Trimming removed 6 bases at V and 1 base at J, with 5 bases between. This CDR3 comprises 11 residues. Germline V CDR1 and CDR2: DFQATT, SNEGSKA (reference sequence).

CDR3 residues: CASSQGIGGYTF. The CDR3 DNA follows: TGTGCCAGCTCACAGGGAATTGGGGGCTACACCTTC. The chain couples TRBV18 to TRBJ1-2; no reliable D call. V was shortened by 4 bases and J by 8 bases, with 11 bases between the two germline ends. Germline V gene lookup returns CDR1 KGHSH and CDR2 LQKENI. This CDR3 has 12 residues.

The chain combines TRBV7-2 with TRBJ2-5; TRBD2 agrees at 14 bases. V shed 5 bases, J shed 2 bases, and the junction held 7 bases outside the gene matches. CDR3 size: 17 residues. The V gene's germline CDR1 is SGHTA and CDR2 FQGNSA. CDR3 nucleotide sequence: TGTGCCAGCAGCCTCTTCGGACTAGCGGGGGGTCAAGAGACCCAGTACTTC. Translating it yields CASSLFGLAGGQETQYF.

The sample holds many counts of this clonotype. Here the CDR3 reads CASSFEASEAFF. In DNA form, the CDR3 reads TGTGCCAGCAGTTTTGAGGCATCCGAAGCTTTCTTT. V gene TRBV6-6 combines with J gene TRBJ1-1, with D unclear. Trimming shortened V by 4 bases and J by 8 bases, and 11 bases separated the two germline ends. This CDR3 region has 12 residues. Germline loops: CDR1 MNHNY, CDR2 SVGAGI (reference sequence).

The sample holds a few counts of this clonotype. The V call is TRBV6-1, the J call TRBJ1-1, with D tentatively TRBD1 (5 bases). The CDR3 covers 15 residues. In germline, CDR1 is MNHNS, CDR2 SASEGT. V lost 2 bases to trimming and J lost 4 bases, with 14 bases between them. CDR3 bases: TGTGCCAGCAGTGAACTCTCTAGGGGACGCACTGAAGCTTTCTTT. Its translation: CASSELSRGRTEAFF.

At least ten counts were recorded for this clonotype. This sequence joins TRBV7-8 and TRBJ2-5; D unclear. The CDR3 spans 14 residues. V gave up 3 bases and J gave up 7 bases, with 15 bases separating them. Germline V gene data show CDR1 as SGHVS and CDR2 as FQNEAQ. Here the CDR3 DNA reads TGTGCCAGCAGCTTTCAGACAAAAAGGACGACCCAGTACTTC. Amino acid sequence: CASSFQTKRTTQYF.

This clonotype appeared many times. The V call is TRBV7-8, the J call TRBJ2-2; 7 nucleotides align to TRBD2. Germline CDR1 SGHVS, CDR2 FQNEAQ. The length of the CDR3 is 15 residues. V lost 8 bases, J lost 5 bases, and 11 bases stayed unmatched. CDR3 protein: CASLLGGEGTGELFF. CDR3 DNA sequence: TGTGCCAGCCTGCTGGGCGGGGAGGGAACCGGGGAGCTGTTTTTT.